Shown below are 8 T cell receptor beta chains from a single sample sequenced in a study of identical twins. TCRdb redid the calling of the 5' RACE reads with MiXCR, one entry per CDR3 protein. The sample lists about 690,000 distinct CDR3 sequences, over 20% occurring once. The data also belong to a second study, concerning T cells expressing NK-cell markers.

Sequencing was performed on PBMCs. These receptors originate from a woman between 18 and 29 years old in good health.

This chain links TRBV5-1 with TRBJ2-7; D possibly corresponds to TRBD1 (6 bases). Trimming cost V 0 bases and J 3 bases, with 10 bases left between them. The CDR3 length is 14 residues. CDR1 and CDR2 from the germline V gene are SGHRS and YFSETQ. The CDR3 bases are TGCGCCAGCAGCTTGGCCCCAGGGGTCTACGAGCAGTACTTC. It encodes CASSLAPGVYEQYF.

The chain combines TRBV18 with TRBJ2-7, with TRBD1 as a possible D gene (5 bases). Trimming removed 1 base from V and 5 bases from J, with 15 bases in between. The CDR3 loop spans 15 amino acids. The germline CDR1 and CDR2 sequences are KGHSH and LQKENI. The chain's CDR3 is CASSPLAGITDEQYF. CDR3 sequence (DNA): TGTGCCAGCTCACCACTTGCAGGGATAACCGACGAGCAGTACTTC.

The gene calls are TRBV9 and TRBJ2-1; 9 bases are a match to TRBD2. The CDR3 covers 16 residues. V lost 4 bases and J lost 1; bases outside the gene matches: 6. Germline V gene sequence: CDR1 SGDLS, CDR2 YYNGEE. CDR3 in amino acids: CASSSIAGASYNEQFF. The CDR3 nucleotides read TGTGCCAGCAGCTCCATAGCGGGAGCATCCTACAATGAGCAGTTCTTC.

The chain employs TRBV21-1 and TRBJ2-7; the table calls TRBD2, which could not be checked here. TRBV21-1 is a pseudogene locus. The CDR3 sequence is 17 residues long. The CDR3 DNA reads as TGTGCCAGCAGCTTCCGAGGACTAGCGGGAGACAGGTACGAGCAGTACTTC. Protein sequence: CASSFRGLAGDRYEQYF.

The CDR3 bases are TGTGCCAGCAGCTTAGTGGGGAGGGGCTCTGCTCGGGAGACCCAGTACTTC. Translating gives CASSLVGRGSARETQYF. This chain links TRBV7-8 with TRBJ2-5; 7 nucleotides match TRBD2. The CDR3 spans 17 residues. V shed 1 base, J shed 5 bases, and the junction held 13 bases outside the gene matches. Germline V lookup: CDR1 SGHVS, CDR2 FQNEAQ.

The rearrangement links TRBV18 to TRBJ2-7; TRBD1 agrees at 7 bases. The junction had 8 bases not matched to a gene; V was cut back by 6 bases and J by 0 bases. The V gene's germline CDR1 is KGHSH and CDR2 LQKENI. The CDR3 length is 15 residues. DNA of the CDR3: TGTGCCAGCTCTCAGGGGGATTGGAGCTCCTACGAGCAGTACTTC. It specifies CASSQGDWSSYEQYF.

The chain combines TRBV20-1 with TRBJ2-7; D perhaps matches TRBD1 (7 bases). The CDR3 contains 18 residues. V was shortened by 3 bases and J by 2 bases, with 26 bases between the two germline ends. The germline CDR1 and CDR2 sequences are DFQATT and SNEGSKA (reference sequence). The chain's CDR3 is CSASSGAAETGQTYEQYF. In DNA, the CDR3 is TGCAGTGCTAGTTCGGGGGCCGCTGAGACAGGGCAGACCTACGAGCAGTACTTC.

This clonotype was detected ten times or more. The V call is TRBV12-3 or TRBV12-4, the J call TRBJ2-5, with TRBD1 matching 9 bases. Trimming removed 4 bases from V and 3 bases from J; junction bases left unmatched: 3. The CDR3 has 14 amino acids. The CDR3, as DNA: TGTGCCAGCAGTTCCGGGACAGGGAAAGAGACCCAGTACTTC. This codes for CASSSGTGKETQYF.